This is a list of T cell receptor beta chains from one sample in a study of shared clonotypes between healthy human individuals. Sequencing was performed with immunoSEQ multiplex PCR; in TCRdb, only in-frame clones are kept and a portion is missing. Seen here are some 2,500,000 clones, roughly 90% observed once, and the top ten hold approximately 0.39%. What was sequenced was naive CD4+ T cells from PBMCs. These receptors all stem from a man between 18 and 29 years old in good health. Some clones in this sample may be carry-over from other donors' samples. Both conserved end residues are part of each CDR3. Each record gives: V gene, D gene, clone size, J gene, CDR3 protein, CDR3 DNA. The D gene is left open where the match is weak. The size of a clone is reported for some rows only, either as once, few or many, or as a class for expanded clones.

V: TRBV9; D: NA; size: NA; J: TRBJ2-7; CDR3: CASSPLPAYSYEQYF; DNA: TGTGCCAGCAGCCCTCTCCCGGCGTATTCCTACGAGCAGTACTTC
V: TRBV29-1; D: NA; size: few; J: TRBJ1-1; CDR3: CSVAKGILDTEAFF; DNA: TGCAGCGTTGCAAAGGGGATTCTGGACACTGAAGCTTTCTTT
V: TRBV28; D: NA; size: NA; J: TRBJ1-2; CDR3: CASRGSRPLGYTF; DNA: TGTGCCAGCAGGGGGAGTAGACCCCTTGGCTACACCTTC
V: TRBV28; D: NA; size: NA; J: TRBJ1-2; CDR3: CASSPGQLSYQFYGYTF; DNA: TGTGCCAGCAGCCCAGGACAGCTCTCCTACCAATTCTATGGCTACACCTTC
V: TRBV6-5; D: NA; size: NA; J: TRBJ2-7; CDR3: CASTRSVRSSYEQYF; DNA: TGTGCCAGCACTCGGAGTGTCAGGAGTTCCTACGAGCAGTACTTC
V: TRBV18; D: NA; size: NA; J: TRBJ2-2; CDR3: CASSPGQDTGELFF; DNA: TGTGCCAGCTCACCAGGCCAGGACACCGGGGAGCTGTTTTTT
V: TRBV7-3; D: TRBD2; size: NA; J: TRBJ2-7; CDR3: CASSLNGGEGRGKYF; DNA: TGTGCCAGCAGCTTAAATGGCGGGGAGGGGAGGGGAAAGTACTTC
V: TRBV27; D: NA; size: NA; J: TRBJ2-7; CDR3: CASSLGQTNYEQYF; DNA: TGTGCCAGCAGTCTAGGACAAACAAACTACGAGCAGTACTTC
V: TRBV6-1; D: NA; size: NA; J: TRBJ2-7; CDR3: CASTEGSYEQYF; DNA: TGTGCCAGCACGGAAGGGAGCTACGAGCAGTACTTC
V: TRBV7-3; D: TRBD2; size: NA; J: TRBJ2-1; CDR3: CASSPGLAPTLGEQFF; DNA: TGTGCCAGCAGTCCCGGACTAGCCCCAACCCTGGGTGAGCAGTTCTTC
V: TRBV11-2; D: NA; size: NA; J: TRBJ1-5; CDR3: CASSLGRSDQPQHF; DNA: TGTGCCAGCAGCTTAGGGAGGTCGGATCAGCCCCAGCATTTT
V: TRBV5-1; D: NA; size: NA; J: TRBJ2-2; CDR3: CASSLEGLGGELFF; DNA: TGCGCCAGCAGCTTGGAGGGCCTCGGCGGGGAGCTGTTTTTT
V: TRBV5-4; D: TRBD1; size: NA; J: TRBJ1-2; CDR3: CASSHTGDYGYTF; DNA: TGTGCCAGCAGCCACACAGGGGACTATGGCTACACCTTC
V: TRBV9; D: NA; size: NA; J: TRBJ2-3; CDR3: CASSAQTAADTQYF; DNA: TGTGCCAGCAGCGCCCAGACAGCAGCAGATACGCAGTATTTT
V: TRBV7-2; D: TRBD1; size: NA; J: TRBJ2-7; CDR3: CASSLIRQGYEQYF; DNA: TGTGCCAGCAGCCTAATCCGACAGGGCTACGAGCAGTACTTC
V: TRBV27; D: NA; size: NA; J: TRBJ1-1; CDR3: CASTPTQGGEAFF; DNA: TGTGCCAGCACTCCGACACAGGGTGGTGAAGCTTTCTTT